This TCR beta chain is from a study of graft-versus-host responses after intestinal transplantation (dated by TCRdb to 2020 to 2023). Describing the broader study: Multivisceral, liver-intestinal, or isolated intestinal transplants were received by the recipients. Every recipient was given anti-thymocyte globulin induction, followed by about 3 years of maintenance tacrolimus and steroids. After intestinal transplantation, graft-versus-host and host-versus-graft alloreactive T cell clones were followed in the graft, circulation and bone marrow using bulk TCR-beta CDR3 sequencing. Alloreactive clones were identified by sequencing pre-transplant mixed lymphocyte reaction products and comparing them with unstimulated pre-transplant donor and recipient T cells. The cohort enrolled 24 intestinal transplant recipients, one of whom was a retransplant, and a few patients without pretransplant specimens were excluded. A peak of at least 4% donor T cells among recipient peripheral blood mononuclear cells was the definition used for donor T cell macrochimerism. Rather than being sequenced by the commercial service, samples from a few later patients were sequenced in-house on an Illumina MiSeq and processed with MiXCR.

Receptor amplification or capture employed the immunoSEQ multiplex PCR assay. For most patients, genomic DNA was isolated using the Qiagen DNeasy Blood and Tissue Kit and was shipped frozen to Adaptive Biotechnologies for TCR sequencing. For most patients, genomic DNA was subjected to high-throughput TCR-beta CDR3 sequencing by Adaptive Biotechnologies. In the paper's pipeline: TCR sequencing data were retrieved from Adaptive's ImmunoSEQ software for around 18 patients, whereas a few other patients were processed with MiXCR and VDJtools. To correct CD4 versus CD8 sorting errors, sequences present in both subsets at a frequency ratio below 5:1 were removed. CDR3 nucleotide sequences shared between donor and recipient were removed because their origin could not be assigned. To count as alloreactive, a clone needed at least 2-fold expansion over unstimulated cells and a minimum CFSE-low frequency of 0.002% (template counts) or 0.001% (read counts). A clone was considered mappable if detected in the sequenced pre-transplant spleen, lymph node, or MLR CFSE-low populations of the donor or recipient. The cumulative frequency of alloreactive clones was calculated as a percentage of all sequences, weighted by copy number. TCRdb limited this immuneACCESS table to in-frame rearrangements with V and J called. A share of clones is missing; checked studies link under half to unresolved V genes, and the rest is unexplained. The V and J calls and clone size come from that table; D and trimming were worked out from the DNA. A total of 80,000 to 85,000 clones appear in this sample, 91% of them only once. The leading ten clones occupy nearly 0.1% of the sample.

The paper's findings and limits, for the study overall: Early after transplant, peak levels of circulating GvH clones were found to be associated with declines in HvG clones. GvH clones were detected in recipient bone marrow, and some of these GvH clones were observed earlier in ileal mucosa or blood, consistent with an intestinal mucosal origin. In the allografts of patients with donor T cell macrochimerism, GvH to HvG T cell clonal ratios were high. The relatively low number and heterogeneity of intestinal transplant patients limited the conclusions.

The time point label of this sample denotes: cells obtained before transplantation from donor or recipient. CD3+CD4+ and CD3+CD8+ populations were FACS-sorted from unstimulated pre-transplant donor and recipient cells taken from spleen or lymph nodes. Details on this clone: It has no known antigen specificity. No base qualities exist here, and no much larger clone lies one base off it.

Relative to germline, V is 3 bases shorter and J is 5 bases shorter, with 20 bases between their ends. The germline V gene provides CDR1 SGHRS and CDR2 YFSETQ. Counted from cysteine to phenylalanine, this CDR3 has 16 amino acids. Just the 48-base CDR3 DNA is kept, in frame starting at base 1. The sequence derives from a human donor who received an intestinal transplant. The V gene is TRBV5-1 and the J gene is TRBJ2-5; TRBD2 is a possible D gene, resting on 5 matching bases. The source was unstimulated CD4+ T cells sorted from spleen or lymph node cells, collected before intestinal transplant. The CDR3 protein: CASSSGRLLGMETQYF. In nucleotides, the sequence is TGCGCCAGCAGCTCGGGGAGACTGCTAGGGATGGAGACCCAGTACTTC.